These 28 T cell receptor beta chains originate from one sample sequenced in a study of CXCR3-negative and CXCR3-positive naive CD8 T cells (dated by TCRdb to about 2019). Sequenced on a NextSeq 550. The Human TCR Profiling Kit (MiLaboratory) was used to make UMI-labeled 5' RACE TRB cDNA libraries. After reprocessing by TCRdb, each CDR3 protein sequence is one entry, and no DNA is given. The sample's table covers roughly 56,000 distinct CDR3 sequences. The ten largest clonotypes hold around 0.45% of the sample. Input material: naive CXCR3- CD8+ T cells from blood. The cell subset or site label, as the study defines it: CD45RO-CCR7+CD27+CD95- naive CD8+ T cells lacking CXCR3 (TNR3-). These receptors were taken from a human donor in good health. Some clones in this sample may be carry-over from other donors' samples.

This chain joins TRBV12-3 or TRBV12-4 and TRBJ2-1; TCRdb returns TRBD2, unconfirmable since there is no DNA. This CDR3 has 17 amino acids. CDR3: CASSTTLRGGTDNEQLF.

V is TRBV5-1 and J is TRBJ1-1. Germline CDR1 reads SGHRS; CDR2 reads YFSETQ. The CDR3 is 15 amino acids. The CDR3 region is CASSLARGGFLEAFF.

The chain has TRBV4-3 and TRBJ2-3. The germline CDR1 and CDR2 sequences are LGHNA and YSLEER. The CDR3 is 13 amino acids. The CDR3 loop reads CASSQDKGDTQYF.

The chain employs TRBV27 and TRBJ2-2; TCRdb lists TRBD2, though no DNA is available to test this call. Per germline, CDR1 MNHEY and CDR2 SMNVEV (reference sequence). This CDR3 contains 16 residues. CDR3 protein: CASSPPPDPNTGELFF.

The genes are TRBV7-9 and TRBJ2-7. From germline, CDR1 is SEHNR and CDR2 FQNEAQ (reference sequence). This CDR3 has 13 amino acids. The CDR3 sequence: CASSPDRSYEQYF.

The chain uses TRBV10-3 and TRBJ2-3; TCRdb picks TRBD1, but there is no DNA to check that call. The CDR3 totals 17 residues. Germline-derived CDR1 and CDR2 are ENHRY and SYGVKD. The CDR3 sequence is CAITSGTDNSSTDTQYF.

The CDR3 spells CASSSLAGSSYNEQFF. J is TRBJ2-1 and V is TRBV7-3; TCRdb's D call of TRBD2 is untestable without DNA. This CDR3 contains 16 residues. The germline gives CDR1 SGHTA, CDR2 FQGTGA. Combining the CDR3 with reference TRBV7-3 and TRBJ2-1 gives the whole variable domain GAGVSQTPSNKVTEKGKYVELRCDPISGHTALYWYRQSLGQGPEFLIYFQGTGAADDSGLPNDRFFAVRPEGSVSTLKIQRTERGDSAVYLCASSSLAGSSYNEQFFGPGTRLTVL.

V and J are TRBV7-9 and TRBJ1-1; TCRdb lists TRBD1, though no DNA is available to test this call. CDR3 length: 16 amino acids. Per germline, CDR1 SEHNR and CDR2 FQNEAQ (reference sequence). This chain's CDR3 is CASSSPQDAHHPEAFF.

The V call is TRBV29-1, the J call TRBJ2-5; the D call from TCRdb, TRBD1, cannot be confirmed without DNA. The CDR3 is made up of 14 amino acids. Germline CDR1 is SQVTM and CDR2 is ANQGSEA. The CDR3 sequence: CSVDGGQGQETQYF.

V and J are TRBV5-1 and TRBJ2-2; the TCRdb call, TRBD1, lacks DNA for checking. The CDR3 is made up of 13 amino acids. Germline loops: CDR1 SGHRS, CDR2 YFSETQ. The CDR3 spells CASRTAGTGELFF.

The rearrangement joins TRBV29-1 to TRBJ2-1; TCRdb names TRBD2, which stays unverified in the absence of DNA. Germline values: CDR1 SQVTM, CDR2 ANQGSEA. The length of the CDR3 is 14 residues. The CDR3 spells CSVDLAGGPDEQFF.

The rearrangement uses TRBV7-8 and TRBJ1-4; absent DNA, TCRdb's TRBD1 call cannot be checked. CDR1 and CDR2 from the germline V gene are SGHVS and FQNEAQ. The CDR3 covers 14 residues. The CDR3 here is CASSPVGTAEKLFF.

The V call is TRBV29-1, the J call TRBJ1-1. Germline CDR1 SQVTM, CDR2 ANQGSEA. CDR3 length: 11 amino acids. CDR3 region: CSVEILGEAFF. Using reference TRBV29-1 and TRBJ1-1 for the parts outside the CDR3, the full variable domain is SAVISQKPSRDICQRGTSLTIQCQVDSQVTMMFWYRQQPGQSLTLIATANQGSEATYESGFVIDKFPISRPNLTFSTLTVSNMSPEDSSIYLCSVEILGEAFFGQGTRLTVV.

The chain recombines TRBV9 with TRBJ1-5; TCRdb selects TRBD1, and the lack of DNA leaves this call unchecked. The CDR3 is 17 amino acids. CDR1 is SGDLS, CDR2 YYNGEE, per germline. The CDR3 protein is CASSPGDLGPGNQPQHF.

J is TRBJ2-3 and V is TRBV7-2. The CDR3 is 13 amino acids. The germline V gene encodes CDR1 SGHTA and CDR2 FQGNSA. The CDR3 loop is CASSLGGTDTQYF.

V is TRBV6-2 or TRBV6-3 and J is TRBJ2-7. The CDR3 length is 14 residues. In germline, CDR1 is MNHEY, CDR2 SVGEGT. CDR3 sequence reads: CASSFSGASHEQYF.

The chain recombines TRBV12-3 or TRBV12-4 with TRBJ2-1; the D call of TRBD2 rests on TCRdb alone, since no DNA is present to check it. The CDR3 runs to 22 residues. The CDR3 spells CATLGQVLSGTSGGVPYNEQFF.

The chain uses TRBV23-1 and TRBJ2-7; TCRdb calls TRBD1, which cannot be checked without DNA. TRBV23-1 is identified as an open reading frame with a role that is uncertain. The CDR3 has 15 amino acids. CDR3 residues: CASSHHDRAFYEQYF.

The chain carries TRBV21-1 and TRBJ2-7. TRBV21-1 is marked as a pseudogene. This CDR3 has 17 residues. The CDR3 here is CASSKARCYLLSYEQYF.

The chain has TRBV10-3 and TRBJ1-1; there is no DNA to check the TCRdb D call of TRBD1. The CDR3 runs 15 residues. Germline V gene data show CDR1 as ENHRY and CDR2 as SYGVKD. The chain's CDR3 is CAISESAQGASEAFF.

CDR3 sequence reads: CSASGGPGTGELFF. The gene calls are TRBV20-1 and TRBJ2-2; TCRdb's D call of TRBD2 is untestable without DNA. CDR1 and CDR2 (germline): DFQATT, SNEGSKA (reference sequence). CDR3 length: 14 residues.

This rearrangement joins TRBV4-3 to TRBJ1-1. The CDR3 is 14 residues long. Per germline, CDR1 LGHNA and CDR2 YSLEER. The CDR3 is CASSQDPGYGEAFF.

CDR3 loop: CASSISGTASYEQYF. The genes are TRBV9 and TRBJ2-7; TCRdb's D gene call, TRBD1, goes unchecked for lack of DNA. This CDR3 has 15 amino acids. CDR1 and CDR2 from the germline V gene are SGDLS and YYNGEE.

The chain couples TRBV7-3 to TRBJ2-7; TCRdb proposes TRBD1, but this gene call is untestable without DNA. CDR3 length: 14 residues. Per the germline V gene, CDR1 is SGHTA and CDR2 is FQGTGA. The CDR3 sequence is CASSLVPGGGEQYF.

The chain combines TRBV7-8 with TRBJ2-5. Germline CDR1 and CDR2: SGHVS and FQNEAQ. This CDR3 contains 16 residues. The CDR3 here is CASSLVWSQIKETQYF.

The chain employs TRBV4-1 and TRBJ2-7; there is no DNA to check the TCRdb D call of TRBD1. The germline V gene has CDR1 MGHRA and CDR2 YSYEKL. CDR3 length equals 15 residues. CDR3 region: CASSPGGQSSYEQYF.

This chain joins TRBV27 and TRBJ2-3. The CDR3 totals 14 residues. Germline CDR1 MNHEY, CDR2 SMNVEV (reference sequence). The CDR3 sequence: CASRSLGGTDTQYF.

The CDR3 here is CASSKVERARQGVMNTEAFF. This chain uses TRBV21-1 with TRBJ1-1; TCRdb calls TRBD1, which cannot be checked without DNA. TRBV21-1 is termed a pseudogene. This CDR3 is built from 20 residues.